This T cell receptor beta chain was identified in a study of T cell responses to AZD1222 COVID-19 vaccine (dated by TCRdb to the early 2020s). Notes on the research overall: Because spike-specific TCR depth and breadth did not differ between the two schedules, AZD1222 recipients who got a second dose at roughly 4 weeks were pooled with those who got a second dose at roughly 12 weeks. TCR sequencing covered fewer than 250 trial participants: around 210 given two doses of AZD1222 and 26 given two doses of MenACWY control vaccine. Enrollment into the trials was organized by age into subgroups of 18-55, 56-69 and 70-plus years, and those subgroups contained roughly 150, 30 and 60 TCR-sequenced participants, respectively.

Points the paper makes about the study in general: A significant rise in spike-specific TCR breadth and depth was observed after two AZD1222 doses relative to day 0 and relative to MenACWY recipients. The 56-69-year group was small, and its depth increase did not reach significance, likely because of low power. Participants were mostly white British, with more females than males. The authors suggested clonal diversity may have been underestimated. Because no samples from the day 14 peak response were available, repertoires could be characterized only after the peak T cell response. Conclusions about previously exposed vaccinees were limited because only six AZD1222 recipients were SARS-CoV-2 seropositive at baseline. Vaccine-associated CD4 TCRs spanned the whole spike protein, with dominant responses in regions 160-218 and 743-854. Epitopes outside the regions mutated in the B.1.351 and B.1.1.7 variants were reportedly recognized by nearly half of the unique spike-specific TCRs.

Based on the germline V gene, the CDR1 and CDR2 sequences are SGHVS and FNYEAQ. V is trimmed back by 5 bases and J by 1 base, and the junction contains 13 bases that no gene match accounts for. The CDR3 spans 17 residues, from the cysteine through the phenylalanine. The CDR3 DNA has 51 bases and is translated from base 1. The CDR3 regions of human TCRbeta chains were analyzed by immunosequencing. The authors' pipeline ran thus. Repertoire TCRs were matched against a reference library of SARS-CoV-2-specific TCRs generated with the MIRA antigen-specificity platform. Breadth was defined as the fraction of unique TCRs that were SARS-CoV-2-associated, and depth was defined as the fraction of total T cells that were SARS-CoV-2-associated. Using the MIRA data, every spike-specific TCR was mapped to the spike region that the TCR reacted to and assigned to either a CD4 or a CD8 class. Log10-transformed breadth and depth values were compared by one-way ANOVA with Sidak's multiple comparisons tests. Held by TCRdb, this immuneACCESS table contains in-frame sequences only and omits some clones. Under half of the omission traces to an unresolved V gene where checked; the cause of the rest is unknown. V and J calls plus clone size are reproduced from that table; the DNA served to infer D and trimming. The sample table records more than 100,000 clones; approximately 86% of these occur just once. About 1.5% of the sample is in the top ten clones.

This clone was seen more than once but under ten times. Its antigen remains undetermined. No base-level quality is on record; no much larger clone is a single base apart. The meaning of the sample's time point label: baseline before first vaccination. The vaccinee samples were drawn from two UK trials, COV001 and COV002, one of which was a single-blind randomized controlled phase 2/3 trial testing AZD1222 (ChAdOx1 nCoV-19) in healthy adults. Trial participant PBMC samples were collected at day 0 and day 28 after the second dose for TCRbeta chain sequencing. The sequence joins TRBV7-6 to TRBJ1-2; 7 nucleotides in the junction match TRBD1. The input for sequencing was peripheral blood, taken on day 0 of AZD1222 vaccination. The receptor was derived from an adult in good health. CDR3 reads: CASSKGNRGLDNYGYTF. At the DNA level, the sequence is TGTGCCAGCAGCAAGGGAAACAGGGGCTTGGATAACTATGGCTACACCTTC.